The 21 T cell receptor beta chains listed next were all sequenced from one sample in a study of CD8+CD57+ T cells in acquired aplastic anemia. Genomic DNA served as template for TCR beta VDJ and CDR3 profiling. MiXCR, applied by TCRdb to the reads, yields one record per CDR3 protein. This sample carries about 190,000 distinct CDR3 sequences, less than 65% of them seen once, and the ten largest clones take around a sixth. Sequenced input: sorted CD4+, CD8+, or CD8+CD57+ T cells (not recorded which) from PBMCs. All receptors derive from a human donor in good health, serving as a control.

J is TRBJ2-1 and V is TRBV2; 7 nucleotides line up with TRBD1. Germline CDR1 reads SNHLY; CDR2 reads FYNNEI. The V and J ends lost 5 bases and 3 bases, in that order; junction bases with no gene match: 7. The CDR3 extends over 15 amino acids. This CDR3 reads CASSSDRALYNEQFF. The CDR3 DNA reads as TGTGCCAGCAGTTCCGACAGGGCCCTCTACAATGAGCAGTTCTTC.

This clonotype was picked up one time. The junction does not match germline at one end; this may be a read error. This sequence joins TRBV7-9 and TRBJ2-5; D perhaps matches TRBD1 (5 bases). The J call may be mistaken, given a closer DNA end match to TRBJ2-7. Germline CDR1 and CDR2: SEHNR and FQNEAQ (reference sequence). The length of the CDR3 is 14 residues. CDR3 in DNA: TGCGCCAGCAGCGTTCAGGGAAGAGGCTACGAGCAGTACTTC. It codes for CASSVQGRGYEQYF.

This clonotype was recorded many times. The gene calls are TRBV20-1 and TRBJ2-5; 11 bases line up with TRBD2. CDR1 is DFQATT, CDR2 SNEGSKA, per germline (reference sequence). With V trimmed by 5 bases and J by 1 base, 6 bases remained unmatched. CDR3 length equals 15 residues. The CDR3 here is CSALLAGGPQETQYF. CDR3 nucleotide sequence: TGCAGTGCTCTCCTAGCGGGGGGTCCCCAAGAGACCCAGTACTTC.

The rearrangement joins TRBV5-8 to TRBJ1-1; a possible D gene is TRBD1 (5 bases). Germline V gene lookup returns CDR1 SGHTS and CDR2 YDEGEE. The CDR3 consists of 13 residues. V was pared by 4 bases and J by 7 bases, with 14 bases between. DNA for the CDR3: TGTGCCAGCAGCGTCGGACCAGGGAGTGAAGCTTTCTTT. Translated: CASSVGPGSEAFF. The full variable domain, its missing parts supplied by reference TRBV5-8 and TRBJ1-1, is EAGVTQSPTHLIKTRGQQATLRCSPISGHTSVYWYQQALGLGLQFLLWYDEGEERNRGNFPPRFSGRQFPNYSSELNVNALELEDSALYLCASSVGPGSEAFFGQGTRLTVV.

The table lists this clonotype with a few counts. The CDR3 loop is CASRPGGGATDTQYF. CDR3 DNA: TGTGCCAGTAGGCCGGGCGGGGGGGCCACAGATACGCAGTATTTT. The V call is TRBV19, the J call TRBJ2-3; 9 positions agree with TRBD2. The V and J ends lost 6 bases and 2 bases, in that order; junction bases with no gene match: 6. The CDR3 extends over 15 amino acids. Germline V gives CDR1 LNHDA, CDR2 SQIVND (reference sequence).

As for this clonotype: No DNA is shown, since the ends of the CDR3 on it are uncertain; the CDR3 is the one TCRdb lists. This rearrangement joins TRBV24-1 to TRBJ2-5. The CDR3 extends over 16 residues, inclusive of both ends. CDR1 and CDR2 (germline): KGHDR, SFDVKD. The CDR3 loop is CAMYRCASSLGETQYF.

As regards this clonotype: Likely a read error: the CDR3 ends without its conserved phenylalanine or tryptophan. The gene calls are TRBV29-1 and TRBJ2-5; TRBD1 is a possible D gene (6 bases). V shed 7 bases and J shed 4 bases, with 19 bases lying between them. The CDR3 length is 14 residues. Germline CDR1 is SQVTM and CDR2 is ANQGSEA. CDR3 sequence (DNA): TGCAGCGCAGTTGCGGAGATAGGGGGAGAGACCCAGTACTTG. Translation: CSAVAEIGGETQYL.

This clonotype was seen a single time. The chain links TRBV12-5 to TRBJ2-7, with D hard to call. CDR1 and CDR2 from the germline V gene are LGHNT and FRNRAP. The CDR3 extends over 15 amino acids. Trimming took off 0 bases at V and 2 bases at J, with 11 bases between the two ends. CDR3 coding DNA: TGTGCTAGTGGTTTGGTAAGGATCAACGCCTACGAGCAGTACTTC. Amino acid sequence: CASGLVRINAYEQYF.

CDR3 protein: CASSHGQGTAGNTIYF. CDR3 bases: TGTGCCAGCAGCCACGGTCAGGGAACAGCTGGAAACACCATATATTTT. The chain recombines TRBV7-9 with TRBJ1-3; D perhaps matches TRBD1 (5 bases). The CDR3 runs 16 residues. V was trimmed by 5 bases and J by 2 bases, leaving 16 bases between them. CDR1 is SEHNR and CDR2 is FQNEAQ in the germline V gene (reference sequence).

The V call is TRBV5-1, the J call TRBJ2-1; D remains unclear. The CDR3 is made up of 19 amino acids. CDR1 is SGHRS and CDR2 is YFSETQ in the germline V gene. The V end was cut by 3 bases, the J end by 5 bases, with 27 bases between. Here the CDR3 reads CASSSSTVLGVPSNNEQFF. CDR3 nucleotide sequence: TGCGCCAGCAGCTCTTCGACGGTTCTCGGTGTCCCCTCTAACAATGAGCAGTTCTTC.

The chain employs TRBV5-1 and TRBJ1-1, with 9 nucleotides matching TRBD1. The CDR3 consists of 16 residues. Germline CDR1 SGHRS, CDR2 YFSETQ. Germline trimming cut 4 bases from V and 3 bases from J; bases unmatched to any gene: 10. This CDR3 is CASSKQGAGVDTEAFF. As DNA, the CDR3 is TGCGCCAGCAGCAAACAGGGGGCCGGGGTGGACACTGAAGCTTTCTTT.

V gene TRBV9 combines with J gene TRBJ2-5, with D unclear. Germline CDR1 SGDLS, CDR2 YYNGEE. V lost 3 bases, J lost 1 base, and 13 bases lay in between. The CDR3 is 15 amino acids. The CDR3 protein is CASSASSGRQETQYF. In DNA, the CDR3 is TGTGCCAGCAGCGCCTCTTCCGGGCGCCAAGAGACCCAGTACTTC.

This clonotype occurred many times. V and J are TRBV19 and TRBJ1-1; TRBD1 agrees at 7 bases. This CDR3 comprises 13 residues. Germline V CDR1 and CDR2: LNHDA, SQIVND (reference sequence). V was clipped by 10 bases and J by 4 bases; unmatched bases: 9. The CDR3 DNA is TGTGCCACTGCGACAGGGCCGGCCACTGAAGCTTTCTTT. Its translation: CATATGPATEAFF.

There are many counts of this clonotype. The CDR3 nucleotides read TGCAGTGCCCACCGAGCGGGGGATAGCACAGATACGCAGTATTTT. Translation: CSAHRAGDSTDTQYF. The rearrangement joins TRBV20-1 to TRBJ2-3; 8 bases are a match to TRBD2. V lost 6 bases, J lost 0 bases, and 8 bases stayed unmatched. The CDR3 runs 15 residues. Germline CDR1 reads DFQATT; CDR2 reads SNEGSKA (reference sequence).

This chain connects TRBV19 to TRBJ1-6; 12 bases match TRBD1. J gave up 9 bases and V 4 bases, and 10 bases lay outside the gene matches. In germline, CDR1 is LNHDA, CDR2 SQIVND (reference sequence). This CDR3 comprises 17 residues. This chain's CDR3 is CASSRVSGTGGGSPLHF. DNA of the CDR3: TGTGCCAGTAGTAGAGTTTCCGGGACAGGGGGCGGTTCACCCCTCCACTTT.

V is TRBV24-1 and J is TRBJ2-3; TRBD2 aligns across 7 bases. CDR3 length: 16 residues. Germline CDR1 and CDR2: KGHDR and SFDVKD. The junction had 9 bases not matched to a gene; V was cut back by 6 bases and J by 1 base. CDR3 loop: CATSSSGLAGTDTQYF. The CDR3 DNA follows: TGTGCCACCAGTTCCAGTGGGCTAGCGGGCACAGATACGCAGTATTTT.

The rearrangement joins TRBV20-1 to TRBJ1-5; 7 bases line up with TRBD1. The germline gives CDR1 DFQATT, CDR2 SNEGSKA (reference sequence). V gave up 5 bases and J gave up 2 bases; unmatched junction bases: 6. The CDR3 runs to 14 residues. The CDR3 DNA reads TGCAGTGCTCAGAACGGACAGGGCAATCAGCCCCAGCATTTT. Protein product: CSAQNGQGNQPQHF.

The CDR3 DNA reads as TGTGCCAGCAGCATCTCCCGGGACGCTTGGCGAACAGCTTTCTTT. Amino acids: CASSISRDAWRTAFF. The chain is built from TRBV7-2 and TRBJ1-1; TRBD1 might be the D (5 bases). Germline CDR1 reads SGHTA; CDR2 reads FQGNSA. CDR3 size: 15 residues. Trimming took off 5 bases at V and 10 bases at J, with 23 bases between the two ends.

About this clonotype: A single base separates this from a much larger clone, so it may be a read error. The chain carries TRBV6-1 and TRBJ2-1; TRBD2 matches 7 bases. The germline gives CDR1 MNHNS, CDR2 SASEGT. The CDR3 sequence is 16 residues long. The J segment lost 4 bases and the V segment lost 3 bases, leaving 9 bases of the junction unmatched. DNA of the CDR3: TGTGCCAGCAGTGAGGTCCGACGGGGGGAGTACAATGAGCAGTTCTTC. Its translation: CASSEVRRGEYNEQFF.

The chain recombines TRBV4-2 with TRBJ2-7; TRBD2 agrees at 9 bases. Germline-derived CDR1 and CDR2 are LGHNA and YNFKEQ. The CDR3 length is 16 residues. J lost 1 base, V lost 3 bases, and 7 bases had no gene match. The DNA for the CDR3 is TGTGCCAGCAGCCAGGGTACTAGCGGGTGGTCCTACGAGCAGTACTTC. It encodes CASSQGTSGWSYEQYF.

J is TRBJ2-1 and V is TRBV5-1, with TRBD1 matching 10 bases. After removal of 2 bases from V and 8 bases from J, the junction contained 10 bases not matched to a gene. Germline V gene sequence: CDR1 SGHRS, CDR2 YFSETQ. The CDR3 consists of 16 residues. The CDR3 bases are TGCGCCAGCAGCTTAATGCCCGGGACAGGGGTCGATGAGCAGTTCTTC. Translated: CASSLMPGTGVDEQFF.